The clone carrying this T cell receptor beta chain came up many times. The sample is drawn from a study of breast tumors, draining lymph nodes, adjacent tissues. MiXCR, run by TCRdb on the multiplex PCR reads, gives a single entry per CDR3 protein. This table has under 350,000 distinct CDR3 sequences, under 35% appearing once. Samples came from axillary lymph nodes draining the breast cancer. Germline CDR1 reads KGHDR; CDR2 reads SFDVKD. This CDR3 has 13 residues. V was trimmed by 1 base and J by 0 bases, leaving 0 bases between them. This sequence was found in a female donor with breast cancer. Some clones in this sample may be carry-over from other donors' samples. This chain connects TRBV24-1 to TRBJ2-1; D not resolved. Sequencing used axillary lymph node tissue. The CDR3 DNA follows: TGTGCCACCAGTGATTTCTCCTACAATGAGCAGTTCTTC. Residues: CATSDFSYNEQFF.